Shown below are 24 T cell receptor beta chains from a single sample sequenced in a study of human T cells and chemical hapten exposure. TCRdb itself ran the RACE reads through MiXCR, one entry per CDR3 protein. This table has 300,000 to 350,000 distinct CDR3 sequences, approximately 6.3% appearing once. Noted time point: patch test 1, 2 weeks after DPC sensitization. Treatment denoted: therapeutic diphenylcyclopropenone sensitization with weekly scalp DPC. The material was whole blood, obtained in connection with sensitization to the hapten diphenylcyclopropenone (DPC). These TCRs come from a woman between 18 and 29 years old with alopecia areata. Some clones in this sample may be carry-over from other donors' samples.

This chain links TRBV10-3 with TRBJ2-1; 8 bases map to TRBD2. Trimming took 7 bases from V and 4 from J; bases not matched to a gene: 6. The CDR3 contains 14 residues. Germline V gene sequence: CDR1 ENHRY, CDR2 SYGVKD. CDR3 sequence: CAINRGGQYNEQFF. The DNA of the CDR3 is TGTGCCATCAACCGGGGGGGCCAGTACAATGAGCAGTTCTTC.

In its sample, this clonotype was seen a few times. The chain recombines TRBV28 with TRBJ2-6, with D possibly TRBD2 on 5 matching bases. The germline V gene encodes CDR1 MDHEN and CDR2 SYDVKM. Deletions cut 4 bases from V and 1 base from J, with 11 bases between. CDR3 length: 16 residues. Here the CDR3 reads CASSWPPGSGANVLTF. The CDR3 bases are TGTGCCAGCAGTTGGCCCCCGGGGTCTGGGGCCAACGTCCTGACTTTC. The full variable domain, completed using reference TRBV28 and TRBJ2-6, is DVKVTQSSRYLVKRTGEKVFLECVQDMDHENMFWYRQDPGLGLRLIYFSYDVKMKEKGDIPEGYSVSREKKERFSLILESASTNQTSMYLCASSWPPGSGANVLTFGAGSRLTVL.

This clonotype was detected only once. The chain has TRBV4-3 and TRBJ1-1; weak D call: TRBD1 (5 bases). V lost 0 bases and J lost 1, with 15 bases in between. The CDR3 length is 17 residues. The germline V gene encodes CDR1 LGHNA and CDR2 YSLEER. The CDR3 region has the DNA TGCGCCAGCAGCCAAGATCGTGCGGGTGGGGGGAACACTGAAGCTTTCTTT. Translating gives CASSQDRAGGGNTEAFF.

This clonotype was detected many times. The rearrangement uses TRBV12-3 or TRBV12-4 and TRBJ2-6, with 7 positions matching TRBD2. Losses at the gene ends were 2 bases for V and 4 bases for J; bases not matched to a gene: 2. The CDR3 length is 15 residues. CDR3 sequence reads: CASSLRGVGANVLTF. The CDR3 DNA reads TGTGCCAGCAGTTTACGGGGGGTCGGGGCCAACGTCCTGACTTTC.

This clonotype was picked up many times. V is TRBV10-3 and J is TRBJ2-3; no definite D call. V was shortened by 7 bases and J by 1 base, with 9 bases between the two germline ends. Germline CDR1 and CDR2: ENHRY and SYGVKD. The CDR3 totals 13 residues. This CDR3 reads CAITGAGTDTQYF. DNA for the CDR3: TGTGCCATCACCGGTGCGGGCACAGATACGCAGTATTTT.

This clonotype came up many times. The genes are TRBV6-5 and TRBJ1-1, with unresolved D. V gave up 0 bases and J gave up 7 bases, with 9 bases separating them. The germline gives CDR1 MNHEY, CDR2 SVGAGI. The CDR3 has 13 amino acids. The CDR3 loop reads CASSYSGRDEAFF. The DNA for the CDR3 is TGTGCCAGCAGTTACTCCGGGAGGGATGAAGCTTTCTTT.

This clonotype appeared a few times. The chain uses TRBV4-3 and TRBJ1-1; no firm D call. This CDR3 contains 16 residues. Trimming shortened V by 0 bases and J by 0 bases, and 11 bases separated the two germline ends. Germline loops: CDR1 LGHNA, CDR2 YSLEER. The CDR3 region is CASSQDIGQMNTEAFF. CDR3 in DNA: TGCGCCAGCAGCCAAGATATCGGGCAGATGAACACTGAAGCTTTCTTT.

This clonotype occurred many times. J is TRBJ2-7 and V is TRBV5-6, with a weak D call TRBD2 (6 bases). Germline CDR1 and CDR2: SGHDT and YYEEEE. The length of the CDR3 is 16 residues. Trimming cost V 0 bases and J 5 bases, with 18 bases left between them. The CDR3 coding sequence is TGTGCCAGCAGCTTGGATTGGAGGGAGTCGGTCAACGAGCAGTACTTC. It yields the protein CASSLDWRESVNEQYF.

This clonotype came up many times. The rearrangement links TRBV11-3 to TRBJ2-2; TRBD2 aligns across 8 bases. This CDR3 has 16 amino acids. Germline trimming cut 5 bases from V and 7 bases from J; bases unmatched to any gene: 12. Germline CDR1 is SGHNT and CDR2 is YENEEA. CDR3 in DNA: TGTGCCAGCAGCCCCCACCGGGGGGGCCGAATCGGGGAGCTGTTTTTT. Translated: CASSPHRGGRIGELFF.

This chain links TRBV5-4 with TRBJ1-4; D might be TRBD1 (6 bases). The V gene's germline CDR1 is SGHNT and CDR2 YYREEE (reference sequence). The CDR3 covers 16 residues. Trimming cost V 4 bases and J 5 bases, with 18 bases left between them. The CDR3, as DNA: TGTGCCAGCAGCGATGGCCAGGGGACGGGGAATGAAAAACTGTTTTTT. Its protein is CASSDGQGTGNEKLFF.

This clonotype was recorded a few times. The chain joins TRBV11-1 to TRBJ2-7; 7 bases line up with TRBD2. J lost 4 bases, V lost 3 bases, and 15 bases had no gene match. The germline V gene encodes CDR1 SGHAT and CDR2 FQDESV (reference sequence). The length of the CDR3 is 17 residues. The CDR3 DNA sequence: TGTGCCAGCAGCTTTACAAGCGGGGTCCTTTTCTTTTACGAGCAGTACTTC. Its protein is CASSFTSGVLFFYEQYF. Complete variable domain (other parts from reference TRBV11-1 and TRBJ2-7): EAEVAQSPRYKITEKSQAVAFWCDPISGHATLYWYRQILGQGPELLVQFQDESVVDDSQLPKDRFSAERLKGVDSTLKIQPAELGDSAMYLCASSFTSGVLFFYEQYFGPGTRLTVT.

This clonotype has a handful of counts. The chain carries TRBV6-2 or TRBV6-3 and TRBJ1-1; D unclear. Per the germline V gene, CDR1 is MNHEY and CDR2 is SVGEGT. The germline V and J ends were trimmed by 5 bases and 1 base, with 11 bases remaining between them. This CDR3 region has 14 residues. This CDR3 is CASSPVLPNTEAFF. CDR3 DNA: TGTGCCAGCAGTCCGGTCCTACCGAACACTGAAGCTTTCTTT.

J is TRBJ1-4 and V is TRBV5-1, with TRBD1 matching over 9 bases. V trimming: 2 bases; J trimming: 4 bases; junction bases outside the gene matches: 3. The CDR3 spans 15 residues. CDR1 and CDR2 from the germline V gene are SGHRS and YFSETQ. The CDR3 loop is CASSFGDRVNEKLFF. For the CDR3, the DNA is TGCGCCAGCAGCTTTGGGGACAGGGTTAATGAAAAACTGTTTTTT. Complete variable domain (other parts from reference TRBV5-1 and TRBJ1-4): KAGVTQTPRYLIKTRGQQVTLSCSPISGHRSVSWYQQTPGQGLQFLFEYFSETQRNKGNFPGRFSGRQFSNSRSEMNVSTLELGDSALYLCASSFGDRVNEKLFFGSGTQLSVL.

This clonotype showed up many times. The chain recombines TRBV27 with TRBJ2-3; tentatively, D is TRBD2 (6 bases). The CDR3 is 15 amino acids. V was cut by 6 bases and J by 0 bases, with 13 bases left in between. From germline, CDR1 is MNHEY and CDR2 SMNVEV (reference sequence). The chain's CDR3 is CASSLEGFSTDTQYF. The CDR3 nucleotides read TGTGCCAGCAGCTTGGAGGGGTTTAGCACAGATACGCAGTATTTT.

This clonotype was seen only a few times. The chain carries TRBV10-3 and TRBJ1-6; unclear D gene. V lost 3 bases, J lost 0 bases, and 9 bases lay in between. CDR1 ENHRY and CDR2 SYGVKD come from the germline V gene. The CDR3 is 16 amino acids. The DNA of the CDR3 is TGTGCCATCAGTGATCGGACTTTCTCCTATAATTCACCCCTCCACTTT. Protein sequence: CAISDRTFSYNSPLHF.

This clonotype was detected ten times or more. DNA of the CDR3: TGTGCCAGCAGCCAAGACATCACCGCGGGCCAGACCCAGTACTTC. It translates to CASSQDITAGQTQYF. The chain carries TRBV3-1 and TRBJ2-5; D may be TRBD2 (5 bases). CDR3 size: 15 residues. Trimming removed 0 bases at V and 6 bases at J, with 14 bases between. Germline V gene data show CDR1 as LGHDT and CDR2 as YNNKEL (reference sequence).

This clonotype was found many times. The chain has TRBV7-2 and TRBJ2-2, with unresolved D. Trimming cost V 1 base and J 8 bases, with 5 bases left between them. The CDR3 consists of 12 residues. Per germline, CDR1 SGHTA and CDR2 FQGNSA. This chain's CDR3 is CASSLVGGELFF. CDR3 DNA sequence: TGTGCCAGCAGCTTAGTTGGGGGGGAGCTGTTTTTT.

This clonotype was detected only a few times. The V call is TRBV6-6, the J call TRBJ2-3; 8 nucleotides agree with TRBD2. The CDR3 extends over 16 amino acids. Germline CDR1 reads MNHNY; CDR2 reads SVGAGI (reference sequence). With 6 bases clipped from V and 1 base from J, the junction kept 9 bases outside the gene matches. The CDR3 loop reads CASSFSPGLGTDTQYF. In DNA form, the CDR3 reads TGTGCCAGCAGCTTTTCTCCGGGACTAGGCACAGATACGCAGTATTTT.

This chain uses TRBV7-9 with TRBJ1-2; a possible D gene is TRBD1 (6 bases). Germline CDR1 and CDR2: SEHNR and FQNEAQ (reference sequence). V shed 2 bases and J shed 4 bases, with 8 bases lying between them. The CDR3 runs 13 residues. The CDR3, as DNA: TGTGCCAGCAGCTTAAACAGGGCCTATGGCTACACCTTC. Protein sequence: CASSLNRAYGYTF.

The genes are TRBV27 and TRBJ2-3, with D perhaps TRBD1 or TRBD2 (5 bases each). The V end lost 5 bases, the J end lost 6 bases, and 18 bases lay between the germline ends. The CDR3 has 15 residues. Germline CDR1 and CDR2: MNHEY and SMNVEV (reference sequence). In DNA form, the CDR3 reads TGTGCCAGCAGTATAACGGGACCCTGGGGCGATACGCAGTATTTT. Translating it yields CASSITGPWGDTQYF.

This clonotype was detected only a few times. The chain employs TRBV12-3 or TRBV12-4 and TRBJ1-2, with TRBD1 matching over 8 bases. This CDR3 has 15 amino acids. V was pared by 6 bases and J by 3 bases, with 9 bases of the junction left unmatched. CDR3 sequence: CASSEGQGLDYGYTF. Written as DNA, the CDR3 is TGTGCCAGCAGCGAAGGACAGGGACTCGACTATGGCTACACCTTC.

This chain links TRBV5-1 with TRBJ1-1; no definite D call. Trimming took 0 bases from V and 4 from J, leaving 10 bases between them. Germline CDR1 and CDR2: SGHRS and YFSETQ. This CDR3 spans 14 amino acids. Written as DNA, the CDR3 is TGCGCCAGCAGCTTGGAACAGCTGGGCACTGAAGCTTTCTTT. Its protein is CASSLEQLGTEAFF.

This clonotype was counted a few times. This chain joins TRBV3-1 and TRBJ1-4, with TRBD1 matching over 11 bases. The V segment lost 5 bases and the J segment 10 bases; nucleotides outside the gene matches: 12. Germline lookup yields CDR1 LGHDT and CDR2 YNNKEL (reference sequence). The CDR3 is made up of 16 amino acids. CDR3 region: CASSERLGQGAGKLFF. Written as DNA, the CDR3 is TGTGCCAGCAGCGAAAGGCTAGGACAGGGGGCTGGAAAACTGTTTTTT.

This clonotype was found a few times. CDR3 sequence (DNA): TGCAGTGCCGTAAAAAGGGGAGGACAGCCCCAGCATTTT. Protein product: CSAVKRGGQPQHF. The chain carries TRBV20-1 and TRBJ1-5; D is perhaps TRBD1 (5 bases). There are 13 residues in the CDR3. V was cut by 6 bases and J by 7 bases, with 16 bases left in between. Germline V CDR1 and CDR2: DFQATT, SNEGSKA (reference sequence).